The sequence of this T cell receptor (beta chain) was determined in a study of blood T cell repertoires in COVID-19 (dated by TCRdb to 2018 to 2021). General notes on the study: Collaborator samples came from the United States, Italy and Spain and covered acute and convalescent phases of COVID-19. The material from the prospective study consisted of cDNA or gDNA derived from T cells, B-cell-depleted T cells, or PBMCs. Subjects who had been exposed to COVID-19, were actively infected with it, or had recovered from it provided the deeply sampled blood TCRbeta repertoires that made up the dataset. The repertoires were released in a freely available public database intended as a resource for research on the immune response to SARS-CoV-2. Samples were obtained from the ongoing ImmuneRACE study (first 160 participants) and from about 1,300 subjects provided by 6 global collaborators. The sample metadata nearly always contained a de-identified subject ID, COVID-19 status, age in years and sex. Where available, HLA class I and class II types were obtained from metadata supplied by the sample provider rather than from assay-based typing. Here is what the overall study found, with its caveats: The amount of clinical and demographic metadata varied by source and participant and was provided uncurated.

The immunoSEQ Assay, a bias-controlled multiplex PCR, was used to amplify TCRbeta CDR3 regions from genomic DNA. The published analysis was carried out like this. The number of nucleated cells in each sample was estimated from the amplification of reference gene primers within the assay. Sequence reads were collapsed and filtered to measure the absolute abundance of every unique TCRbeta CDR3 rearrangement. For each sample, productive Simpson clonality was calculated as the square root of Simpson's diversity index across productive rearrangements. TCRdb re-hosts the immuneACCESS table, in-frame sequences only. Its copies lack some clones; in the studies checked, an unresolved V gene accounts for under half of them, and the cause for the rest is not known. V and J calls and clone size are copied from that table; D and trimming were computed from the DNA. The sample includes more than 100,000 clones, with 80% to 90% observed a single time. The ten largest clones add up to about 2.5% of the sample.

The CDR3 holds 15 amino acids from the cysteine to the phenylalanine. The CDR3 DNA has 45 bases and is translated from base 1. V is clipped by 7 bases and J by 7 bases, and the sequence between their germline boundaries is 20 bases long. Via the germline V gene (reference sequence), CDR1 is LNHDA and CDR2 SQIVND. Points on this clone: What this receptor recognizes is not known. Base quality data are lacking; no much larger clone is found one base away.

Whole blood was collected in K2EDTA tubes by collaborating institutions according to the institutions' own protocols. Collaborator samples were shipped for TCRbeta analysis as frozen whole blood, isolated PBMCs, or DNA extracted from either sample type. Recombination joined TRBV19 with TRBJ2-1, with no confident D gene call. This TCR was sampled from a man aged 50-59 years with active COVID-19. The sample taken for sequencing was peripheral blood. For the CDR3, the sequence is CASTLSSTSWNEQFF. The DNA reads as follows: TGTGCCAGTACACTTAGCTCTACAAGTTGGAATGAGCAGTTCTTC.